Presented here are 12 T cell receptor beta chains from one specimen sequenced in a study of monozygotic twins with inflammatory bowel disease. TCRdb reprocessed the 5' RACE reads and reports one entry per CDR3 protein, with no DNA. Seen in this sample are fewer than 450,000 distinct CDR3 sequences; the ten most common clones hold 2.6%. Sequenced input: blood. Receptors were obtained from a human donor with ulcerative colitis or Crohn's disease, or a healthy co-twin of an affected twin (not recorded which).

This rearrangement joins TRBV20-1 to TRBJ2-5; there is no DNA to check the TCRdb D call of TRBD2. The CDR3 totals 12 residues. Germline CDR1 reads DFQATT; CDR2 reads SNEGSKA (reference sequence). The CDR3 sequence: CSARGSGETQYF.

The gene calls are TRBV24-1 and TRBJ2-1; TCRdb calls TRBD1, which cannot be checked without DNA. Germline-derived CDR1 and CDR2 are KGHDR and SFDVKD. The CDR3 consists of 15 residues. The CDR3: CATSDRDRGYNEQFF.

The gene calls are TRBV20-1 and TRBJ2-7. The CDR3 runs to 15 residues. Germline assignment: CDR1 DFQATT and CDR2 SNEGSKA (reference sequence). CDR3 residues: CSAREPNRGSYEQYF.

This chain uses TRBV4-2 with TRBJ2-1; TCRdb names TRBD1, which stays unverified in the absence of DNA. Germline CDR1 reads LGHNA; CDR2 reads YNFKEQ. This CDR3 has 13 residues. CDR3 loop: CASSQSQPGQRFF.

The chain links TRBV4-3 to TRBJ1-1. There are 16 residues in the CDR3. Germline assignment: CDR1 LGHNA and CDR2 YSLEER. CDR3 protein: CASSQDMEGMNTEAFF.

CDR3 protein: CASSLPLERGVGDTQYF. The chain carries TRBV7-2 and TRBJ2-3; TCRdb lists TRBD2, though no DNA is available to test this call. The germline V gene has CDR1 SGHTA and CDR2 FQGNSA. CDR3 length: 17 residues.

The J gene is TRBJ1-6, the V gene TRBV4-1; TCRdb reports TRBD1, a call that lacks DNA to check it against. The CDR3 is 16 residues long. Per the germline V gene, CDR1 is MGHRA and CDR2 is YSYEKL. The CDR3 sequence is CASSQDGQGFYSPLHF.

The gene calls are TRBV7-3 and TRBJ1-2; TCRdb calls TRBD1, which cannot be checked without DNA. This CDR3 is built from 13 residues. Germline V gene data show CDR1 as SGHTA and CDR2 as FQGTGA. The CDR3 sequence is CASSWTGGYGYTF.

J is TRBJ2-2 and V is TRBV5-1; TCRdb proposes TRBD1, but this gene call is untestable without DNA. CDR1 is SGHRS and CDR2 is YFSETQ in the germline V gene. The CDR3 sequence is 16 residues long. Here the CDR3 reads CASSLAGTGNSGELFF.

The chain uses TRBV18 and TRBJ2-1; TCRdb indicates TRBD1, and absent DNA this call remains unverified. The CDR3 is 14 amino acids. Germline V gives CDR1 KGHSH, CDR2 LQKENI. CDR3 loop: CASSPQGAYNEQFF.

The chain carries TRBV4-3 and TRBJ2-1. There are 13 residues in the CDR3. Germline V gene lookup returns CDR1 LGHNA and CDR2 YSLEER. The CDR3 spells CASSQLRYNEQFF.

CDR3 sequence reads: CASSLQGLYGYTF. The V call is TRBV12-3 or TRBV12-4, the J call TRBJ1-2. The CDR3 is 13 residues long.